A single sample is the source of the 32 T cell receptor beta chains below, sequenced in a study of OX40 agonist ivuxolimab in advanced cancers. Generated by immunoSEQ multiplex PCR, the TCRdb table keeps only in-frame clones and is missing some. Of fewer than 20,000 clones listed, about three quarters are singletons. The sequencing used CD4+ or CD8+ T cells sorted from blood, collected in a trial of the OX40 agonist ivuxolimab. These receptors all stem from an adult with an advanced solid tumor such as melanoma, head and neck, liver or kidney cancer.

V gene TRBV7-2 combines with J gene TRBJ1-1; 7 nucleotides line up with TRBD1. V was pared by 1 base and J by 5 bases, with 16 bases of the junction left unmatched. CDR3 length: 18 amino acids. Germline CDR1 and CDR2: SGHTA and FQGNSA. The CDR3 spells CASSLDRKGGAEGTEAFF. The DNA for the CDR3 is TGTGCCAGCAGCTTAGATAGAAAAGGGGGCGCCGAAGGGACTGAAGCTTTCTTT.

This chain joins TRBV11-2 and TRBJ2-1; D not resolved. The germline V gene encodes CDR1 SGHAT and CDR2 FQNNGV. Trimming cost V 1 base and J 8 bases, with 9 bases left between them. This CDR3 comprises 13 residues. CDR3 DNA sequence: TGTGCCAGCAGCTTAGGATTCGGGTATGAGCAGTTCTTC. This codes for CASSLGFGYEQFF.

V is TRBV11-2 and J is TRBJ2-4, with D possibly being TRBD2 (6 bases). The ends were cut back, 2 bases at V and 13 bases at J, with 12 bases in the middle. The CDR3 totals 12 residues. CDR1 is SGHAT, CDR2 FQNNGV, per germline. CDR3 amino acids: CASSLSGGRQYF. CDR3 nucleotides: TGTGCCAGCAGCTTATCCGGGGGACGACAGTACTTC.

The chain combines TRBV4-3 with TRBJ2-7, with 11 bases identical to TRBD2. This CDR3 has 17 residues. The ends lost 3 bases at V and 4 bases at J; junction bases unmatched: 11. Germline V lookup: CDR1 LGHNA, CDR2 YSLEER. The CDR3 nucleotides are TGCGCCAGCAGCCATGGAGGGGCCGGGACTAGCGGTTACGAGCAGTACTTC. This encodes CASSHGGAGTSGYEQYF.

The chain combines TRBV5-6 with TRBJ1-1; D not certain. This CDR3 comprises 13 residues. The V and J ends lost 0 bases and 1 base respectively, with 4 bases between them. Germline CDR1 reads SGHDT; CDR2 reads YYEEEE. DNA of the CDR3: TGTGCCAGCAGCTTGGCAGGGAACACTGAAGCTTTCTTT. It is translated as CASSLAGNTEAFF.

The chain recombines TRBV19 with TRBJ2-2; 8 bases fit TRBD2. The CDR3 consists of 17 residues. With 7 bases clipped from V and 3 bases from J, the junction kept 13 bases outside the gene matches. Germline CDR1 is LNHDA and CDR2 is SQIVND (reference sequence). The CDR3 nucleotides read TGTGCCAGTACTCCCAAAGGGGGACTAGAGTACACCGGGGAGCTGTTTTTT. Translation: CASTPKGGLEYTGELFF.

The V call is TRBV10-1, the J call TRBJ1-3; no firm D call. V was shortened by 5 bases and J by 0 bases, with 11 bases between the two germline ends. The germline CDR1 and CDR2 sequences are WNHNN and SYGVQD (reference sequence). The length of the CDR3 is 15 residues. The CDR3 loop reads CASSSEVLSGNTIYF. The CDR3 nucleotides read TGCGCCAGCAGTTCAGAGGTCCTCTCTGGAAACACCATATATTTT.

The chain combines TRBV5-6 with TRBJ1-1; 10 bases match TRBD1. Germline trimming cut 4 bases from V and 0 bases from J; bases unmatched to any gene: 9. The CDR3 is made up of 17 amino acids. The V gene's germline CDR1 is SGHDT and CDR2 YYEEEE. In DNA, the CDR3 is TGTGCCAGCAGCCCCACGGGACAGGGGATCTTGAACACTGAAGCTTTCTTT. Its translation is CASSPTGQGILNTEAFF. Using reference TRBV5-6 and TRBJ1-1 for the parts outside the CDR3, the full variable domain is DAGVTQSPTHLIKTRGQQVTLRCSPKSGHDTVSWYQQALGQGPQFIFQYYEEEERQRGNFPDRFSGHQFPNYSSELNVNALLLGDSALYLCASSPTGQGILNTEAFFGQGTRLTVV.

The V gene is TRBV27, the J gene TRBJ1-1; D perhaps matches TRBD1 (5 bases). This CDR3 is 13 amino acids long. Germline V lookup: CDR1 MNHEY, CDR2 SMNVEV (reference sequence). Trimming removed 5 bases from V and 4 bases from J, with 11 bases in between. The CDR3 region has the DNA TGTGCCAGCAGTGTTGAGAGGGGCACTGAAGCTTTCTTT. Protein sequence: CASSVERGTEAFF.

The chain couples TRBV28 to TRBJ2-1; 11 bases line up with TRBD2. Trimming removed 7 bases from V and 5 bases from J; junction bases left unmatched: 7. The CDR3 runs to 15 residues. Germline CDR1 is MDHEN and CDR2 is SYDVKM. CDR3 DNA: TGTGCCAGCAAACTAGCGGGAGCTTTCAACAATGAGCAGTTCTTC. Residues: CASKLAGAFNNEQFF.

This chain uses TRBV19 with TRBJ1-6; no reliable D call. The CDR3 is 16 amino acids. Trimming took 6 bases from V and 0 from J, leaving 12 bases between them. In germline, CDR1 is LNHDA, CDR2 SQIVND (reference sequence). The chain's CDR3 is CASSWRHDSYNSPLHF. The CDR3 region has the DNA TGTGCCAGTAGCTGGAGACATGACTCCTATAATTCACCCCTCCACTTT.

The rearrangement links TRBV2 to TRBJ1-3; a possible D gene is TRBD1 (5 bases). The V and J ends lost 5 bases and 0 bases respectively, with 8 bases between them. Germline CDR1 and CDR2: SNHLY and FYNNEI. This CDR3 is 14 amino acids long. The CDR3 reads CASSTGLSGNTIYF. DNA of the CDR3: TGTGCCAGCAGTACAGGACTCTCTGGAAACACCATATATTTT.

For the CDR3, the DNA is TGTGCCAGCAGCTTAATCCCCGGGGCTAGCTCCTACAATGAGCAGTTCTTC. Translating it yields CASSLIPGASSYNEQFF. This chain uses TRBV11-2 with TRBJ2-1, with D possibly being TRBD1 or TRBD2 (5 bases each). Trimming took 2 bases from V and 0 from J, leaving 14 bases between them. The germline V gene encodes CDR1 SGHAT and CDR2 FQNNGV. The length of the CDR3 is 17 residues.

The J gene is TRBJ2-1, the V gene TRBV28; 9 nucleotides align to TRBD2. The CDR3 extends over 14 amino acids. Germline V gene lookup returns CDR1 MDHEN and CDR2 SYDVKM. The J segment lost 4 bases and the V segment lost 6 bases, leaving 4 bases of the junction unmatched. CDR3 sequence (DNA): TGTGCCAGCAGGCTAGCGGGGTCATACAATGAGCAGTTCTTC. Translated: CASRLAGSYNEQFF.

This clone came up once. V is TRBV27 and J is TRBJ1-4; D call uncertain. The CDR3 length is 14 residues. V was pared by 2 bases and J by 4 bases, with 8 bases between. Germline V gives CDR1 MNHEY, CDR2 SMNVEV (reference sequence). CDR3 nucleotides: TGTGCCAGCAGTTTAGGAGGGTTTAATGAAAAACTGTTTTTT. It is translated as CASSLGGFNEKLFF.

This chain joins TRBV16 and TRBJ2-5; 12 bases align to TRBD2. The DNA end is more similar to TRBJ2-7, so the J call may be wrong. Germline CDR1 is KGHSY and CDR2 is FQNENV. CDR3 length equals 19 residues. The CDR3, as DNA: TGTGCCAGCAGCCAAGGGGACAGGGAACTAGCGGGAGGCTCCTACGAGCAGTACTTC. It yields the protein CASSQGDRELAGGSYEQYF.

The J gene is TRBJ1-4, the V gene TRBV6-1; 7 nucleotides line up with TRBD1. The ends lost 4 bases at V and 1 base at J; junction bases unmatched: 6. Germline V lookup: CDR1 MNHNS, CDR2 SASEGT. The CDR3 covers 16 residues. CDR3 bases: TGTGCCAGCAGTGTCCACAGGGGTCTAACTAATGAAAAACTGTTTTTT. Translating it yields CASSVHRGLTNEKLFF.

The rearrangement links TRBV18 to TRBJ2-7, with D perhaps matching TRBD1 (6 bases). There are 13 residues in the CDR3. V shed 3 bases and J shed 4 bases, with 10 bases lying between them. CDR1 and CDR2 from the germline V gene are KGHSH and LQKENI. CDR3 region: CASSPPTGYEQYF. The CDR3 nucleotides read TGTGCCAGCTCACCCCCGACAGGATACGAGCAGTACTTC.

Here the CDR3 reads CASSSFSTGGEAFF. CDR3 sequence (DNA): TGTGCCAGCAGTTCCTTTTCTACAGGGGGCGAAGCTTTCTTT. This sequence joins TRBV6-6 and TRBJ1-1, with 9 positions matching TRBD1. The CDR3 extends over 14 amino acids. V lost 4 bases, J lost 8 bases, and 8 bases stayed unmatched. Germline CDR1 reads MNHNY; CDR2 reads SVGAGI (reference sequence).

The chain recombines TRBV19 with TRBJ2-3, with 7 bases lining up with TRBD2. Looked up from germline, CDR1 is LNHDA and CDR2 is SQIVND (reference sequence). V shed 0 bases and J 4 bases; nucleotides not matched to a gene: 13. This CDR3 is 18 amino acids long. This CDR3 reads CASSIELWGGPRADTQYF. The CDR3 DNA follows: TGTGCCAGTAGTATAGAATTGTGGGGAGGGCCGAGGGCAGATACGCAGTATTTT.

This clone was recorded once. This chain uses TRBV29-1 with TRBJ2-1, with 10 bases fitting TRBD2. The junction had 15 bases not matched to a gene; V was cut back by 4 bases and J by 6 bases. This CDR3 has 17 residues. Germline CDR1 is SQVTM and CDR2 is ANQGSEA. The CDR3 sequence: CSVGGRDSSGGANEQFF. CDR3 nucleotides: TGCAGCGTTGGGGGTAGGGACAGCAGCGGGGGGGCCAATGAGCAGTTCTTC.

The V call is TRBV28, the J call TRBJ2-1; no reliable D call. CDR3 length: 10 amino acids. Trimming removed 4 bases from V and 7 bases from J, with 2 bases in between. In germline, CDR1 is MDHEN, CDR2 SYDVKM. In DNA form, the CDR3 reads TGTGCCAGCAGTTCAAATGAGCAGTTCTTC. It yields the protein CASSSNEQFF.

V gene TRBV7-9 combines with J gene TRBJ2-5; TRBD1 might be the D (5 bases). The V and J ends lost 4 bases and 5 bases respectively, with 26 bases between them. Germline lookup yields CDR1 SEHNR and CDR2 FQNEAQ (reference sequence). The CDR3 extends over 18 amino acids. In DNA form, the CDR3 reads TGTGCCAGCAGCTCCACCGGACACGGGCCCGAGTCGAGGGAGACCCAGTACTTC. Amino acids: CASSSTGHGPESRETQYF.

The chain combines TRBV11-2 with TRBJ2-7; D is unclear. From germline, CDR1 is SGHAT and CDR2 FQNNGV. V was clipped by 4 bases and J by 6 bases, with 7 bases between them. This CDR3 has 11 residues. CDR3 bases: TGTGCCAGCAGCTATACGTTCGAGCAGTACTTC. Amino acid sequence: CASSYTFEQYF.

The CDR3 loop reads CASSPDRGVSYEQYF. The CDR3, as DNA: TGTGCCAGCTCTCCGGACAGGGGAGTTAGTTACGAGCAGTACTTC. The chain uses TRBV18 and TRBJ2-7; 9 bases are shared with TRBD1. Germline V CDR1 and CDR2: KGHSH, LQKENI. The CDR3 has 15 residues. With 6 bases clipped from V and 4 bases from J, the junction kept 10 bases outside the gene matches.

This rearrangement joins TRBV5-4 to TRBJ1-4; no reliable D call. CDR3 length: 13 amino acids. Deletions cut 1 base from V and 8 bases from J, with 9 bases between. Germline loops: CDR1 SGHNT, CDR2 YYREEE (reference sequence). In nucleotides, the CDR3 is TGTGCCAGCAGCTTGATTACCGTGGAAAAACTGTTTTTT. Its protein is CASSLITVEKLFF.

This chain joins TRBV2 and TRBJ2-1; D possibly uses TRBD1 or TRBD2 (6 bases each). CDR3 size: 18 residues. Germline V CDR1 and CDR2: SNHLY, FYNNEI. V dropped 3 bases and J dropped 0 bases, with 18 bases sitting between them. The chain's CDR3 is CASSDGGQGTPSYNEQFF. The DNA of the CDR3 is TGTGCCAGCAGTGACGGGGGTCAGGGGACCCCCTCCTACAATGAGCAGTTCTTC.

There are a few counts of this clone. This chain links TRBV7-6 with TRBJ1-5; 7 nucleotides align to TRBD1. V shed 1 base, J shed 11 bases, and the junction held 8 bases outside the gene matches. The CDR3 spans 14 residues. CDR1 and CDR2 (germline): SGHVS, FNYEAQ. The CDR3 loop reads CASSLEGASGTQHF. The CDR3 DNA sequence: TGTGCCAGCAGCTTAGAGGGGGCCTCAGGAACCCAGCATTTT.

This clone ranks as medium-sized. The chain employs TRBV7-9 and TRBJ2-1, with D possibly TRBD1 on 6 matching bases. V lost 6 bases and J 5 bases, leaving 17 bases between the germline ends. Germline V gives CDR1 SEHNR, CDR2 FQNEAQ (reference sequence). The CDR3 extends over 15 amino acids. CDR3 nucleotide sequence: TGTGCCAGCAGTTCGACCGAGGCAGGGGACAATGAGCAGTTCTTC. Translated, it gives CASSSTEAGDNEQFF.

In DNA, the CDR3 is TGTGCCAGCAGCGATACTGGGTACTACGAGCAGTACTTC. Its protein is CASSDTGYYEQYF. This chain links TRBV11-2 with TRBJ2-7; D gene unclear. The germline CDR1 and CDR2 sequences are SGHAT and FQNNGV. Trimming left V 5 bases short and J 3 bases short, with 11 bases between. This CDR3 is 13 amino acids long.

This clone qualifies as medium-sized. The V and J genes are TRBV5-6 and TRBJ1-5; D not resolved. V lost 6 bases and J 4 bases, leaving 14 bases between the germline ends. The CDR3 spans 14 residues. Germline V CDR1 and CDR2: SGHDT, YYEEEE. CDR3 DNA sequence: TGTGCCAGCATAGGGTTTTGGAGTAATCAGCCCCAGCATTTT. The encoded protein is CASIGFWSNQPQHF.

The rearrangement joins TRBV2 to TRBJ2-7; 9 bases align to TRBD1. The CDR3 is 13 amino acids. From germline, CDR1 is SNHLY and CDR2 FYNNEI. The V gene end was trimmed by 11 bases and the J gene end by 0 bases; junction bases not matched to a gene: 5. CDR3: CACRQGVSYEQYF. The DNA of the CDR3 is TGTGCCTGCCGACAGGGGGTCTCCTACGAGCAGTACTTC.